The T cell receptor (beta chain) described here comes from a study of T cell changes during pregnancy in multiple sclerosis. Method: immunoSEQ multiplex PCR; TCRdb's copy keeps in-frame clones and lacks some. The data hold around 65,000 clones, with around nine tenths observed a single time. About this clone itself: A read error may account for a junction end that differs from germline.

In germline, CDR1 is SGHVS, CDR2 FQNEAQ. The CDR3 spans 14 residues. This sequence originates from a female donor in good health, enrolled as a control in a pregnancy study. Here the sequenced sample was peripheral blood, taken in the first trimester of pregnancy. This rearrangement joins TRBV7-8 to TRBJ1-1, with a weak D call TRBD1 (6 bases). The CDR3 loop is CASSLQTGHRQATF. In DNA form, the CDR3 reads TGTGCCAGCAGCTTGCAGACAGGACACCGTCAGGCGACCTTT.